The 21 T cell receptor beta chains given below trace back to one sample, sequenced in a study of cytomegalovirus exposure and HLA in healthy donors. The PCR contained 60 Vbeta and 13 Jbeta primers. The protocol was immunoSEQ multiplex PCR, while the TCRdb copy is restricted to in-frame clones and leaves out a portion. The sample includes 46,000 or so clones, about 60% of them seen just once. The specimen sequenced was PBMCs. The origin of the receptors is a man in his sixties in good health and CMV-seropositive.

This chain connects TRBV5-8 to TRBJ1-2; 10 positions agree with TRBD1. Germline trimming cut 3 bases from V and 4 bases from J; bases unmatched to any gene: 3. CDR1 and CDR2 (germline): SGHTS, YDEGEE. The CDR3 is made up of 14 amino acids. The CDR3 protein is CASSSGQGLYGYTF. CDR3 coding DNA: TGTGCCAGCAGCTCGGGACAGGGGCTCTATGGCTACACCTTC.

This clone is categorized as hyperexpanded. The DNA for the CDR3 is TGCAGCGTTGAAGGAGGGGCTAGCGGGGCATACAATGAGCAGTTCTTC. Its translation is CSVEGGASGAYNEQFF. V usage is TRBV29-1 and J usage is TRBJ2-1; the match to TRBD2 covers 9 bases. V shed 1 base, J shed 4 bases, and the junction held 8 bases outside the gene matches. CDR1 and CDR2 from the germline V gene are SQVTM and ANQGSEA. This CDR3 region has 16 residues.

V usage is TRBV6-5 and J usage is TRBJ2-1; tentative D call: TRBD2 (6 bases). V gave up 0 bases and J gave up 9 bases, with 15 bases separating them. This CDR3 spans 15 amino acids. Germline lookup yields CDR1 MNHEY and CDR2 SVGAGI. In DNA, the CDR3 is TGTGCCAGCAGTTACTCGAGAGGTGCGGGGATTGAGCAGTTCTTC. It translates to CASSYSRGAGIEQFF.

As regards this clone: Likely a read error: the CDR3 ends without its conserved phenylalanine or tryptophan. It is unclear where the CDR3 begins or ends on the DNA, so no DNA is shown, and the CDR3 is as TCRdb lists it. The chain uses TRBV27 and TRBJ1-1; the table's TRBD1 call for D was not verified on the DNA. The length of the CDR3 is 12 amino acids, counting both ends. CDR1 is MNHEY and CDR2 is SMNVEV in the germline V gene (reference sequence). The CDR3 loop reads CASRGGQARPNS.

This chain joins TRBV5-4 and TRBJ2-5; 7 nucleotides line up with TRBD2. This CDR3 region has 17 residues. Trimming took 4 bases from V and 3 from J; bases not matched to a gene: 15. Germline V CDR1 and CDR2: SGHNT, YYREEE (reference sequence). The CDR3 reads CASSPTLASIGEETQYF. As DNA, the CDR3 is TGTGCCAGCAGCCCTACACTAGCGTCCATTGGGGAAGAGACCCAGTACTTC.

The gene calls are TRBV11-2 and TRBJ1-4; D ambiguous. CDR3 length equals 15 residues. Germline CDR1 is SGHAT and CDR2 is FQNNGV. V lost 0 bases to trimming and J lost 6 bases, with 11 bases between them. In DNA form, the CDR3 reads TGTGCCAGCAGCTTAGACCTCGTCCCCCATGAAAAACTGTTTTTT. As protein: CASSLDLVPHEKLFF. The full variable domain, with the rest looked up from reference TRBV11-2 and TRBJ1-4, is EAGVAQSPRYKIIEKRQSVAFWCNPISGHATLYWYQQILGQGPKLLIQFQNNGVVDDSQLPKDRFSAERLKGVDSTLKIQPAKLEDSAVYLCASSLDLVPHEKLFFGSGTQLSVL.

The chain is built from TRBV28 and TRBJ2-1; TRBD1 is a possible D gene (5 bases). This CDR3 has 14 amino acids. Trimming pared 2 bases from V and 8 bases from J, leaving 13 bases between. From germline, CDR1 is MDHEN and CDR2 SYDVKM. CDR3 in amino acids: CASSLQGRSDEQFF. The DNA for the CDR3 is TGTGCCAGCAGTTTACAGGGCAGATCGGATGAGCAGTTCTTC.

This clone was seen just once. The chain has TRBV27 and TRBJ2-1; TRBD2 might be the D (6 bases). V was shortened by 0 bases and J by 12 bases, with 18 bases between the two germline ends. CDR1 MNHEY and CDR2 SMNVEV come from the germline V gene (reference sequence). The CDR3 loop spans 15 amino acids. CDR3 bases: TGTGCCAGCAGTTTATCCGGGACTTCCCGGGTAGGGCAGTTCTTC. This codes for CASSLSGTSRVGQFF.

The V and J genes are TRBV7-9 and TRBJ2-7; 9 positions agree with TRBD2. Germline trimming cut 3 bases from V and 2 bases from J; bases unmatched to any gene: 8. In germline, CDR1 is SEHNR, CDR2 FQNEAQ (reference sequence). The CDR3 is 16 residues long. The CDR3 nucleotides are TGTGCCAGCAGCTTTGAGATTAGCGGGAGCACCTACGAGCAGTACTTC. Protein sequence: CASSFEISGSTYEQYF.

The V gene is TRBV6-6, the J gene TRBJ2-7; TRBD2 matches 8 bases. The germline gives CDR1 MNHNY, CDR2 SVGAGI (reference sequence). The CDR3 extends over 16 amino acids. With 6 bases clipped from V and 0 bases from J, the junction kept 10 bases outside the gene matches. The CDR3 DNA reads TGTGCCAGCAGCCGGGGGGGTGGCGCGAGCTCCTACGAGCAGTACTTC. Translated, it gives CASSRGGGASSYEQYF.

This sequence joins TRBV4-2 and TRBJ2-3; TRBD2 might be the D (6 bases). The length of the CDR3 is 17 residues. From germline, CDR1 is LGHNA and CDR2 YNFKEQ. With 0 bases removed from V and 5 bases from J, the gap between germline ends came to 18 bases. The CDR3 protein is CASSQEEGWRALDTQYF. CDR3 sequence (DNA): TGTGCCAGCAGCCAAGAGGAGGGGTGGAGGGCCCTAGATACGCAGTATTTT.

This clone came up a few times. This sequence joins TRBV9 and TRBJ1-3, with D possibly TRBD1 on 6 matching bases. Trimming removed 0 bases from V and 3 bases from J, with 16 bases in between. Per germline, CDR1 SGDLS and CDR2 YYNGEE. This CDR3 is built from 17 residues. CDR3 sequence (DNA): TGTGCCAGCAGCGTAGAGGGGGAGATGGCAGATGGAAACACCATATATTTT. Encoded protein: CASSVEGEMADGNTIYF.

The chain recombines TRBV5-6 with TRBJ2-1; 7 nucleotides match TRBD2. Germline assignment: CDR1 SGHDT and CDR2 YYEEEE. The CDR3 is 16 amino acids. The V and J ends lost 4 bases and 12 bases, in that order; junction bases with no gene match: 19. The CDR3 DNA reads TGTGCCAGCAGCAAGATCACCGGACTAGTCAAGAGTGGGCAGTTCTTC. Translation gives CASSKITGLVKSGQFF.

This clone was counted a few times. The chain joins TRBV4-3 to TRBJ2-5; D is possibly TRBD2 (6 bases). CDR1 is LGHNA and CDR2 is YSLEER in the germline V gene. Deletions cut 5 bases from V and 0 bases from J, with 7 bases between. CDR3 length: 13 amino acids. This chain's CDR3 is CASSASDQETQYF. The CDR3 DNA follows: TGCGCCAGCAGCGCTAGCGACCAAGAGACCCAGTACTTC.

The gene calls are TRBV15 and TRBJ2-1, with 8 positions matching TRBD2. The germline V gene encodes CDR1 LNHNV and CDR2 YYDKDF (reference sequence). This CDR3 has 19 residues. Trimming cost V 0 bases and J 1 base; bases outside gene matches: 11. The CDR3 spells CATSRDFRAGGPSYNEQFF. CDR3 bases: TGTGCCACCAGCAGAGATTTTAGGGCGGGGGGACCATCCTACAATGAGCAGTTCTTC. Full variable domain (missing parts from reference TRBV15 and TRBJ2-1): DAMVIQNPRYQVTQFGKPVTLSCSQTLNHNVMYWYQQKSSQAPKLLFHYYDKDFNNEADTPDNFQSRRPNTSFCFLDIRSPGLGDTAMYLCATSRDFRAGGPSYNEQFFGPGTRLTVL.

The rearrangement joins TRBV10-3 to TRBJ2-7; D is unresolved. Germline loops: CDR1 ENHRY, CDR2 SYGVKD. With 2 bases removed from V and 3 bases from J, the gap between germline ends came to 5 bases. The CDR3 spans 12 residues. The CDR3 reads CAISEDNYEQYF. The DNA for the CDR3 is TGTGCCATCAGTGAGGACAACTACGAGCAGTACTTC.

The rearrangement joins TRBV6-1 to TRBJ2-3, with 13 nucleotides matching TRBD2. Germline V CDR1 and CDR2: MNHNS, SASEGT. The CDR3 spans 15 residues. V shed 4 bases, J shed 7 bases, and the junction held 5 bases outside the gene matches. The CDR3 sequence is CASSGLAGGPHTQYF. CDR3 in DNA: TGTGCCAGCAGTGGACTAGCGGGAGGTCCCCATACGCAGTATTTT.

This rearrangement joins TRBV27 to TRBJ1-2, with 7 positions matching TRBD1. The J segment lost 8 bases and the V segment lost 5 bases, leaving 17 bases of the junction unmatched. There are 16 residues in the CDR3. Germline loops: CDR1 MNHEY, CDR2 SMNVEV (reference sequence). CDR3 in amino acids: CASSPYRQGSFKGYTF. As DNA, the CDR3 is TGTGCCAGCAGTCCTTATAGACAGGGAAGTTTTAAAGGCTACACCTTC.

This clone was counted only a few times. The rearrangement links TRBV5-5 to TRBJ1-2, with D possibly being TRBD1 (5 bases). With 2 bases removed from V and 8 bases from J, the gap between germline ends came to 16 bases. CDR3 length: 14 amino acids. The germline CDR1 and CDR2 sequences are SGHKS and YYEKEE (reference sequence). CDR3 sequence: CASSLPTGGGGYTF. As DNA, the CDR3 is TGTGCCAGCAGCTTACCAACAGGCGGTGGAGGCTACACCTTC.

The chain recombines TRBV13 with TRBJ1-5; 9 bases are a match to TRBD1. CDR1 and CDR2 (germline): PRHDT, FYEKMQ (reference sequence). Losses at the gene ends were 0 bases for V and 3 bases for J; bases not matched to a gene: 0. The CDR3 loop spans 15 amino acids. CDR3 loop: CASSLGQGANQPQHF. The CDR3 bases are TGTGCCAGCAGCTTAGGACAGGGGGCCAATCAGCCCCAGCATTTT.

This chain joins TRBV7-2 and TRBJ2-5; no reliable D call. The germline gives CDR1 SGHTA, CDR2 FQGNSA. The CDR3 spans 13 residues. The V end was cut by 7 bases, the J end by 1 base, with 10 bases between. The CDR3 protein is CASMNYLQETQYF. DNA of the CDR3: TGTGCCAGCATGAACTATCTCCAAGAGACCCAGTACTTC. The whole variable domain, remainder taken from reference TRBV7-2 and TRBJ2-5, is GAGVSQSPSNKVTEKGKDVELRCDPISGHTALYWYRQSLGQGLEFLIYFQGNSAPDKSGLPSDRFSAERTGGSVSTLTIQRTQQEDSAVYLCASMNYLQETQYFGPGTRLLVL.